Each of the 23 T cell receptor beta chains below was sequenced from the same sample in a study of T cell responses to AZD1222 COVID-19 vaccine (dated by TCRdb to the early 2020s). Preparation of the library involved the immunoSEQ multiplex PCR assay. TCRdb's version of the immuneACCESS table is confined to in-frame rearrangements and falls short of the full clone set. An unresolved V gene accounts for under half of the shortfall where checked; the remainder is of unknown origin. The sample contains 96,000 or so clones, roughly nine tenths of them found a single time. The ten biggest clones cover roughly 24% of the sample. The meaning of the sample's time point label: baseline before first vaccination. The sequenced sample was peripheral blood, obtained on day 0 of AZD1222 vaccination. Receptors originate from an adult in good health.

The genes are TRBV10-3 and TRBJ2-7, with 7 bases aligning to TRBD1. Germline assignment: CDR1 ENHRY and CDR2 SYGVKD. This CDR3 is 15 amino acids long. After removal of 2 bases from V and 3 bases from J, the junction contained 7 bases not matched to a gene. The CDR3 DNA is TGTGCCATCAGTGAGCCTCAGGGGGACCACTACGAGCAGTACTTC. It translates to CAISEPQGDHYEQYF.

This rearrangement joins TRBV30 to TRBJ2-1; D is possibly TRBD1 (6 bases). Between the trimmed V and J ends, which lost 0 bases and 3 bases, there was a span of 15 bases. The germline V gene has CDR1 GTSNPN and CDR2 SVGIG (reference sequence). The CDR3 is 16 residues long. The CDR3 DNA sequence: TGTGCCTGGAGTGTACAGGGAACCCTTTACTACAATGAGCAGTTCTTC. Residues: CAWSVQGTLYYNEQFF. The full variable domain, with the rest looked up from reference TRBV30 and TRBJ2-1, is SQTIHQWPATLVQPVGSPLSLECTVEGTSNPNLYWYRQAAGRGLQLLFYSVGIGQISSEVPQNLSASRPQDRQFILSSKKLLLSDSGFYLCAWSVQGTLYYNEQFFGPGTRLTVL.

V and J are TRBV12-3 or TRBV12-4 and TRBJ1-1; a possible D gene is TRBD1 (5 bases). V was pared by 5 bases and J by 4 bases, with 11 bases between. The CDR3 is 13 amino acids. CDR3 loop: CASSRGTFTEAFF. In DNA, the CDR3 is TGTGCCAGCAGTCGCGGGACTTTCACTGAAGCTTTCTTT.

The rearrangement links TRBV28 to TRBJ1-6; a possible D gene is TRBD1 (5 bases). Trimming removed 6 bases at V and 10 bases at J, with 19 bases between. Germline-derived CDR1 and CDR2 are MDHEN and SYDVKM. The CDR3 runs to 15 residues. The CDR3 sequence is CASSPTTAPESPLHF. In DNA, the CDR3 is TGTGCCAGCAGCCCGACGACAGCCCCGGAATCACCCCTCCACTTT.

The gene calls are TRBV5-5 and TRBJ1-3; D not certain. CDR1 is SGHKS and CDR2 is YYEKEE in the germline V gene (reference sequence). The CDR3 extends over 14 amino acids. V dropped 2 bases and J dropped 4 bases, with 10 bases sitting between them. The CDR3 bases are TGTGCCAGCAGCTTTTTCATTCCCGGAAACACCATATATTTT. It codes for CASSFFIPGNTIYF.

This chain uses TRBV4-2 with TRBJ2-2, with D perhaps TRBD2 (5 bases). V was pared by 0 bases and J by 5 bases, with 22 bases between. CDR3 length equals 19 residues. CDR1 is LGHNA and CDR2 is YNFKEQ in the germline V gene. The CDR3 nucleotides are TGTGCCAGCAGCCAAGAGGCTATCTCGGGCGGTTCGGGAACCGGGGAGCTGTTTTTT. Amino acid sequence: CASSQEAISGGSGTGELFF.

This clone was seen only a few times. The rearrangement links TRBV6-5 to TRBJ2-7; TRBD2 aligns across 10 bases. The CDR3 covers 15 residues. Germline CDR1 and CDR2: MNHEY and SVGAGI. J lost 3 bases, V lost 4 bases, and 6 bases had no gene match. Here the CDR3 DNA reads TGTGCCAGCAGTTCCCCCGGGACTAGCGTCTACGAGCAGTACTTC. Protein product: CASSSPGTSVYEQYF.

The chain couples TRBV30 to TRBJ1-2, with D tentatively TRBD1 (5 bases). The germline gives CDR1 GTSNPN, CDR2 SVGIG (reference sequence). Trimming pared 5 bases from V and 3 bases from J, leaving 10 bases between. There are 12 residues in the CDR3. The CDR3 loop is CAWERGDYGYTF. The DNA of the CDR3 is TGTGCCTGGGAGCGGGGGGACTATGGCTACACCTTC.

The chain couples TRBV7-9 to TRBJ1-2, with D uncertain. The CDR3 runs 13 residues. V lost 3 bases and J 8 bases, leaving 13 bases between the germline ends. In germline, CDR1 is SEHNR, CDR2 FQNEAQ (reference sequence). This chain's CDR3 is CASSFWQSTGYTF. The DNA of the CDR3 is TGTGCCAGCAGCTTCTGGCAGTCTACGGGCTACACCTTC.

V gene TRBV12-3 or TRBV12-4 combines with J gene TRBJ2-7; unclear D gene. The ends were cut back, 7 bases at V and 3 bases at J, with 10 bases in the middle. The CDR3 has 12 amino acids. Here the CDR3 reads CASTAHDYEQYF. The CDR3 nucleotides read TGTGCCAGCACCGCACACGACTACGAGCAGTACTTC.

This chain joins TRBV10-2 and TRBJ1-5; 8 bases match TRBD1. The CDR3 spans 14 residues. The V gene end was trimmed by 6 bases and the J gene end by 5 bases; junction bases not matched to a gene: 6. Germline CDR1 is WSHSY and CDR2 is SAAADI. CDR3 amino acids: CASRVTGGDQPQHF. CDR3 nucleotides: TGCGCCAGCAGGGTCACAGGGGGGGATCAGCCCCAGCATTTT.

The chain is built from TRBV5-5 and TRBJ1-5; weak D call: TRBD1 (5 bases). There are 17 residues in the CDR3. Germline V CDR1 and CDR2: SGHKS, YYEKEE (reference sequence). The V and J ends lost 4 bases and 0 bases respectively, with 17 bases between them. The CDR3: CASSPHGGGTSNQPQHF. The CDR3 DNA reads TGTGCCAGCAGCCCCCATGGGGGGGGTACTAGCAATCAGCCCCAGCATTTT.

CDR3 nucleotide sequence: TGTGCCAGCAGCCGTGTGGCTGGCTCCTACGAGCAGTACTTC. Translated: CASSRVAGSYEQYF. The V and J genes are TRBV3-1 (or the pseudogene TRBV3-2) and TRBJ2-7, with no clear D. Trimming took 4 bases from V and 0 from J, leaving 10 bases between them. Germline-derived CDR1 and CDR2 are LGHDT and YNNKEL (reference sequence). The CDR3 consists of 14 residues.

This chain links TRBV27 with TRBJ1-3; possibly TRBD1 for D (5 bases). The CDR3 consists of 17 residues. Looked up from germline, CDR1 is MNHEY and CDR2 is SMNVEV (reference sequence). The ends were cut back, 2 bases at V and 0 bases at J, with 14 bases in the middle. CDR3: CASSLRGPLSSGNTIYF. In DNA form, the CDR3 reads TGTGCCAGCAGTTTAAGGGGACCTCTGAGCTCTGGAAACACCATATATTTT.

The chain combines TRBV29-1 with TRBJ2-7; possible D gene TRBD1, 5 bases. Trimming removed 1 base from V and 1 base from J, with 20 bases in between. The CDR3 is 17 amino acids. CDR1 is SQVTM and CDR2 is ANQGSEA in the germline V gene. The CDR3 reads CSVEGRQSETRSYEQYF. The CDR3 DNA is TGCAGCGTTGAAGGAAGACAGAGTGAGACCCGATCCTACGAGCAGTACTTC.

Written as DNA, the CDR3 is TGTGCCAGCAGCCTCGACGCCCAGGTCTGGTACAATGAGCAGTTCTTC. Translated, it gives CASSLDAQVWYNEQFF. The chain uses TRBV7-2 and TRBJ2-1; D unclear. This CDR3 has 16 residues. The V gene lost 5 bases and the J gene lost 4 bases, with 18 bases spanning the gap. The germline V gene has CDR1 SGHTA and CDR2 FQGNSA.

This chain's CDR3 is CASRQTGTLGYTF. The CDR3 DNA sequence: TGTGCCAGCAGACAGACCGGGACGCTCGGCTACACCTTC. The V gene is TRBV28, the J gene TRBJ1-2, with D possibly TRBD1 on 5 matching bases. Germline V gene sequence: CDR1 MDHEN, CDR2 SYDVKM. Deletions cut 6 bases from V and 8 bases from J, with 16 bases between. The CDR3 runs 13 residues.

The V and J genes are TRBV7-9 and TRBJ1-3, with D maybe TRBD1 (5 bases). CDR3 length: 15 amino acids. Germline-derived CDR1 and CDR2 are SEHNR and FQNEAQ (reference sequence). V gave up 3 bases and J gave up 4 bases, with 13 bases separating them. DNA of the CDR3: TGTGCCAGCAGCTTCCGCAGGGCGGTGGGAAACACCATATATTTT. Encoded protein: CASSFRRAVGNTIYF.

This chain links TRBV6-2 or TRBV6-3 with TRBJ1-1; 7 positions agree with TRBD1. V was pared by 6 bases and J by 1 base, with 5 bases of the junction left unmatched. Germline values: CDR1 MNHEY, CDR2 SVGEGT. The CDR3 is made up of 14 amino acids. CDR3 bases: TGTGCCAGCAGCCCCCGGGACAGGAACACTGAAGCTTTCTTT. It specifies CASSPRDRNTEAFF.

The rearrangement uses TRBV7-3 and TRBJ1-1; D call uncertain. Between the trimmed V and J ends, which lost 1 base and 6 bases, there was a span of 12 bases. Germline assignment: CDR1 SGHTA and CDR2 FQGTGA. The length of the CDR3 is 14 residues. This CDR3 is CASSLNVLGAEAFF. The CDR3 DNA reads TGTGCCAGCAGCTTAAATGTCCTTGGCGCTGAAGCTTTCTTT.

CDR3 in DNA: TGTGCCTGGAGTGTAACTTCAGGAGCCGTCGATACGCAGTATTTT. Encoded protein: CAWSVTSGAVDTQYF. This chain uses TRBV30 with TRBJ2-3; D not resolved. Germline V lookup: CDR1 GTSNPN, CDR2 SVGIG (reference sequence). The CDR3 is 15 residues long. V was clipped by 0 bases and J by 6 bases, with 16 bases between them.

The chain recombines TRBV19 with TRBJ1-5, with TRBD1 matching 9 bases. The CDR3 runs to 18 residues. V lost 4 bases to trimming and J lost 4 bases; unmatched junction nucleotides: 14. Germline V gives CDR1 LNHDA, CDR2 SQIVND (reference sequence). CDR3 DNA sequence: TGTGCCAGTAGTAGCTTCGGGACAGGGCGTGCCAGGAATCAGCCCCAGCATTTT. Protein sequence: CASSSFGTGRARNQPQHF.

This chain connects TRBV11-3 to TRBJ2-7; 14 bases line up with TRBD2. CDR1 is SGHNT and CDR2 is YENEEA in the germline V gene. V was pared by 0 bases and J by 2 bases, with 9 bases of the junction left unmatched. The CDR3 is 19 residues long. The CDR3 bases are TGTGCCAGCAGCTTAGACGGGGTCAGGACTAGCGGGAGGCCCTACGAGCAGTACTTC. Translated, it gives CASSLDGVRTSGRPYEQYF.